Following are 25 T cell receptor beta chains from one sample sequenced in a study of cytomegalovirus exposure and HLA in healthy donors. The study ran its PCR with 60 Vbeta and 13 Jbeta primers. Repertoires were generated with immunoSEQ multiplex PCR, while TCRdb's copy carries only in-frame clones and drops some. The table records roughly 130,000 clones, approximately 8.7% of them present only once. Input material: PBMCs. These receptors came from a man in his forties in good health and CMV-seronegative.

This clone was found a few times. This chain connects TRBV10-3 to TRBJ1-4, with D maybe TRBD1 (6 bases). V lost 3 bases to trimming and J lost 0 bases, with 11 bases between them. The CDR3 sequence is 16 residues long. Germline CDR1 reads ENHRY; CDR2 reads SYGVKD. The CDR3: CAISDGAGATNEKLFF. The CDR3 nucleotides read TGTGCCATCAGTGACGGGGCAGGGGCAACTAATGAAAAACTGTTTTTT.

This clone was counted a few times. This chain uses TRBV6-1 with TRBJ1-2; a weak D match, TRBD1 (5 bases). Deletions cut 0 bases from V and 5 bases from J, with 16 bases between. CDR3 size: 16 residues. Germline CDR1 MNHNS, CDR2 SASEGT. The CDR3 spells CASSEALPTAGYGYTF. As DNA, the CDR3 is TGTGCCAGCAGTGAAGCGCTTCCGACAGCAGGATATGGCTACACCTTC.

This clone turned up a few times. The V gene is TRBV9, the J gene TRBJ2-3, with 12 bases lining up with TRBD2. This CDR3 is 16 amino acids long. V lost 3 bases and J lost 2; bases outside the gene matches: 4. The germline CDR1 and CDR2 sequences are SGDLS and YYNGEE. The CDR3 loop is CASSATSGGYTDTQYF. The CDR3, as DNA: TGTGCCAGCAGCGCCACTAGCGGGGGGTACACAGATACGCAGTATTTT.

This clone was counted between two and nine times. The J gene is TRBJ2-3, the V gene TRBV4-1; 10 bases are shared with TRBD2. V lost 4 bases, J lost 0 bases, and 7 bases stayed unmatched. Germline CDR1 and CDR2: MGHRA and YSYEKL. This CDR3 has 17 amino acids. CDR3 DNA: TGCGCCAGCAGCCTCGGGACTAGCGAGAGGAGCACAGATACGCAGTATTTT. Its translation is CASSLGTSERSTDTQYF.

This clone was picked up a small number of times. The chain is built from TRBV7-8 and TRBJ2-1, with 10 nucleotides matching TRBD2. This CDR3 is built from 18 residues. Germline CDR1 is SGHVS and CDR2 is FQNEAQ. The trim removed 0 bases at V and 6 bases at J, leaving 11 bases unmatched. CDR3 DNA sequence: TGTGCCAGCAGCTTAGCGGCCCTGGGTAGCGGGGGGCCCAATGAGCAGTTCTTC. It is translated as CASSLAALGSGGPNEQFF.

This chain uses TRBV9 with TRBJ2-3; D remains ambiguous. The CDR3 covers 15 residues. Trimming stripped 2 bases from V and 2 bases from J, with 12 bases between. From germline, CDR1 is SGDLS and CDR2 YYNGEE. The CDR3 region has the DNA TGTGCCAGCAGCGTTTCAGGTTCTTACACAGATACGCAGTATTTT. The encoded protein is CASSVSGSYTDTQYF.

V is TRBV12-5 and J is TRBJ2-5; the match to TRBD1 covers 7 bases. The CDR3 covers 15 residues. Trimming took 4 bases from V and 5 from J; bases not matched to a gene: 10. CDR1 and CDR2 (germline): LGHNT, FRNRAP. The CDR3 DNA sequence: TGTGCTAGTGGTTCGCCTTCGACAGGGCTGGAGACCCAGTACTTC. It encodes CASGSPSTGLETQYF.

This clone was seen only a few times. The chain is built from TRBV13 and TRBJ2-2; D perhaps matches TRBD2 (5 bases). V was clipped by 5 bases and J by 5 bases, with 9 bases between them. Germline V gene lookup returns CDR1 PRHDT and CDR2 FYEKMQ (reference sequence). The CDR3 is made up of 13 amino acids. CDR3 bases: TGTGCCAGCAGCGCCACGGGGACCGGGGAGCTGTTTTTT. This translates into CASSATGTGELFF.

This chain connects TRBV6-4 to TRBJ1-2, with TRBD1 matching over 7 bases. Trimming cost V 8 bases and J 4 bases; bases outside gene matches: 22. The CDR3 contains 18 residues. The V gene's germline CDR1 is MRHNA and CDR2 SNTAGT. Here the CDR3 DNA reads TGTGCCAGCCCTCCCCTCGACAGGGATGTAGCCCTTGGCTATGGCTACACCTTC. Translation gives CASPPLDRDVALGYGYTF.

This clone was seen only a few times. V gene TRBV10-3 combines with J gene TRBJ1-2; TRBD1 agrees at 9 bases. With 6 bases clipped from V and 1 base from J, the junction kept 9 bases outside the gene matches. Germline values: CDR1 ENHRY, CDR2 SYGVKD. The CDR3 runs to 16 residues. CDR3 sequence reads: CAIRGTGPGNNYGYTF. The CDR3 DNA reads as TGTGCCATCAGGGGGACAGGGCCGGGAAATAACTATGGCTACACCTTC.

This clone was recorded a few times. The rearrangement uses TRBV2 and TRBJ1-5, with D possibly TRBD1 on 5 matching bases. Germline assignment: CDR1 SNHLY and CDR2 FYNNEI. Trimming cost V 4 bases and J 1 base, with 14 bases left between them. The CDR3 has 16 residues. CDR3 sequence: CASSAQGGRSNQPQHF. Here the CDR3 DNA reads TGTGCCAGCAGTGCCCAGGGCGGTCGCAGCAATCAGCCCCAGCATTTT.

The rearrangement joins TRBV7-2 to TRBJ1-4; no clear D gene. CDR3 length: 15 residues. Germline CDR1 SGHTA, CDR2 FQGNSA. Deletions cut 5 bases from V and 8 bases from J, with 18 bases between. The CDR3 nucleotides are TGTGCCAGCAGCCAAGGATGGAGGGTAGGCGAAAAACTGTTTTTT. Translation: CASSQGWRVGEKLFF.

The rearrangement joins TRBV7-3 to TRBJ1-3, with D maybe TRBD1 (5 bases). The CDR3 runs to 14 residues. With 1 base removed from V and 2 bases from J, the gap between germline ends came to 6 bases. Looked up from germline, CDR1 is SGHTA and CDR2 is FQGTGA. The CDR3 reads CASSLKGPGNTIYF. CDR3 in DNA: TGTGCCAGCAGCTTAAAGGGGCCTGGAAACACCATATATTTT.

J is TRBJ2-3 and V is TRBV4-3; 9 bases map to TRBD2. The germline gives CDR1 LGHNA, CDR2 YSLEER. This CDR3 is built from 15 residues. The trim removed 0 bases at V and 8 bases at J, leaving 6 bases unmatched. The CDR3 loop reads CASSQDFAGGGTQYF. The CDR3 bases are TGCGCCAGCAGCCAAGATTTTGCGGGGGGGGGTACGCAGTATTTT.

The J gene is TRBJ2-1, the V gene TRBV7-9; 8 nucleotides line up with TRBD1. Per germline, CDR1 SEHNR and CDR2 FQNEAQ (reference sequence). The trim removed 4 bases at V and 0 bases at J, leaving 2 bases unmatched. This CDR3 comprises 15 residues. The chain's CDR3 is CASSYTGGSYNEQFF. DNA of the CDR3: TGTGCCAGCAGCTACACAGGGGGCTCCTACAATGAGCAGTTCTTC.

The genes are TRBV19 and TRBJ2-5, with D possibly TRBD2 on 5 matching bases. Trimming took 3 bases from V and 5 from J, leaving 10 bases between them. This CDR3 contains 13 residues. Germline V gives CDR1 LNHDA, CDR2 SQIVND (reference sequence). CDR3 residues: CASSIQGSETQYF. CDR3 sequence (DNA): TGTGCCAGTAGTATCCAAGGGAGCGAGACCCAGTACTTC.

The genes are TRBV5-1 and TRBJ1-2; D gene ambiguous. Trimming left V 0 bases short and J 0 bases short, with 6 bases between. The length of the CDR3 is 14 residues. CDR1 and CDR2 (germline): SGHRS, YFSETQ. The CDR3 sequence: CASSLGATNYGYTF. The DNA of the CDR3 is TGCGCCAGCAGCTTGGGAGCGACTAACTATGGCTACACCTTC. Combining the CDR3 with reference TRBV5-1 and TRBJ1-2 gives the whole variable domain KAGVTQTPRYLIKTRGQQVTLSCSPISGHRSVSWYQQTPGQGLQFLFEYFSETQRNKGNFPGRFSGRQFSNSRSEMNVSTLELGDSALYLCASSLGATNYGYTFGSGTRLTVV.

The sample holds a few counts of this clone. The rearrangement links TRBV19 to TRBJ1-2; maybe TRBD1 (6 bases). CDR3 size: 15 residues. The germline gives CDR1 LNHDA, CDR2 SQIVND (reference sequence). V was pared by 6 bases and J by 0 bases, with 14 bases between. CDR3 in DNA: TGTGCCAGTAGCTTCATGGGACACTCTAACTATGGCTACACCTTC. This translates into CASSFMGHSNYGYTF.

The chain's CDR3 is CASSPGTGGGGTEAFF. CDR3 in DNA: TGTGCCAGCTCACCCGGGACAGGGGGCGGAGGCACTGAAGCTTTCTTT. The chain combines TRBV18 with TRBJ1-1; 12 positions match TRBD1. With 3 bases clipped from V and 4 bases from J, the junction kept 6 bases outside the gene matches. CDR1 is KGHSH and CDR2 is LQKENI in the germline V gene. The length of the CDR3 is 16 residues. Together with reference TRBV18 and TRBJ1-1, the CDR3 gives the full variable domain: NAGVMQNPRHLVRRRGQEARLRCSPMKGHSHVYWYRQLPEEGLKFMVYLQKENIIDESGMPKERFSAEFPKEGPSILRIQQVVRGDSAAYFCASSPGTGGGGTEAFFGQGTRLTVV.

The chain joins TRBV7-2 to TRBJ2-1; 8 bases are shared with TRBD2. V lost 6 bases to trimming and J lost 8 bases; unmatched junction nucleotides: 12. The length of the CDR3 is 15 residues. Germline loops: CDR1 SGHTA, CDR2 FQGNSA. CDR3 in DNA: TGTGCCAGCAGTAGAGAGGGCCTAGCGGGCGATGAGCAGTTCTTC. Encoded protein: CASSREGLAGDEQFF.

The rearrangement joins TRBV5-1 to TRBJ1-1, with TRBD1 as a possible D gene (5 bases). Trimming took off 5 bases at V and 3 bases at J, with 11 bases between the two ends. CDR1 and CDR2 (germline): SGHRS, YFSETQ. The CDR3 length is 13 residues. The CDR3 is CASRAEGYTEAFF. For the CDR3, the DNA is TGCGCCAGCAGGGCGGAGGGGTACACTGAAGCTTTCTTT.

This clone occurred a few times. Here the CDR3 DNA reads TGTGCCAGCAGTCTGGACTCAGGGGCTGGCTACACCTTC. Translated, it gives CASSLDSGAGYTF. The chain couples TRBV28 to TRBJ1-2; weak D call: TRBD1 (6 bases). Trimming pared 5 bases from V and 7 bases from J, leaving 14 bases between. The germline gives CDR1 MDHEN, CDR2 SYDVKM. The CDR3 contains 13 residues.

The sample holds a few counts of this clone. The sample holds other DNA sequences that translate to the same CDR3. The rearrangement links TRBV4-1 to TRBJ1-6; no definite D call. Trimming cost V 4 bases and J 0 bases, with 10 bases left between them. The CDR3 extends over 16 amino acids. In germline, CDR1 is MGHRA, CDR2 YSYEKL. CDR3 coding DNA: TGCGCCAGCAGCCGAGCGATCAGCTCCTATAATTCACCCCTCCACTTT. Protein: CASSRAISSYNSPLHF.

The rearrangement links TRBV5-1 to TRBJ2-5, with 9 nucleotides matching TRBD2. The J call may be wrong; the DNA end is better matched by TRBJ2-7. CDR1 and CDR2 from the germline V gene are SGHRS and YFSETQ. This CDR3 region has 15 residues. DNA for the CDR3: TGCGCCAGCAGCTTGGGCGGGGGGGGAACCTACGAGCAGTACTTC. Amino acids: CASSLGGGGTYEQYF.

CDR3 coding DNA: TGTGCCAGCAGGGTCGTAGAGACAGATACGCAGTATTTT. Translated, it gives CASRVVETDTQYF. The chain uses TRBV6-5 and TRBJ2-3; the D is unclear. The germline V gene has CDR1 MNHEY and CDR2 SVGAGI. This CDR3 is 13 amino acids long. V was pared by 6 bases and J by 3 bases, with 10 bases between.